The 10 T cell receptor beta chains below were found in one sample sequenced in a study of identical twins. MiXCR, applied by TCRdb to the 5' RACE reads, yields one record per CDR3 protein. The sample has roughly 1.6 million distinct CDR3 sequences; 25% to 35% are singletons. Input material: cord blood. Every receptor here comes from a newborn girl in good health.

This chain links TRBV25-1 with TRBJ1-6, with no clear D. V gave up 2 bases and J gave up 6 bases, with 11 bases separating them. The CDR3 contains 15 residues. Germline CDR1 is MGHDK and CDR2 is SYGVNS. CDR3 nucleotide sequence: TGTGCCAGCAGTGAAGGTTACCCTTTTAATTCACCCCTCCACTTT. Protein sequence: CASSEGYPFNSPLHF.

This clonotype appeared a few times. This chain uses TRBV12-3 or TRBV12-4 with TRBJ2-3; D is tentatively TRBD1 or TRBD2 (5 bases each). The CDR3 is 14 amino acids. Trimming cost V 4 bases and J 5 bases, with 13 bases left between them. The CDR3: CASSWSTGQDTQYF. The DNA of the CDR3 is TGTGCCAGCAGTTGGAGTACGGGGCAAGATACGCAGTATTTT.

A word on this clonotype: Given a much more abundant clone one base away, this may be a read error. The chain couples TRBV6-6 to TRBJ1-2; no firm D call. CDR1 is MNHNY and CDR2 is SVGAGI in the germline V gene (reference sequence). This CDR3 comprises 13 residues. The CDR3 DNA reads TGTGCCAGCTCCCCCCAAGAGGCCTATGGCTGCACCTTC. The encoded protein is CASSPQEAYGCTF.

The rearrangement joins TRBV20-1 to TRBJ2-3; D may be TRBD2 (5 bases). V was shortened by 3 bases and J by 14 bases, with 15 bases between the two germline ends. CDR3 length equals 11 residues. Germline-derived CDR1 and CDR2 are DFQATT and SNEGSKA (reference sequence). In DNA form, the CDR3 reads TGCAGTGCTAGTGGTACGGGGTCGAGGTATTTT. It encodes CSASGTGSRYF.

The chain uses TRBV5-1 and TRBJ2-1; perhaps TRBD2 as D (6 bases). V shed 6 bases and J shed 7 bases, with 17 bases lying between them. Germline V lookup: CDR1 SGHRS, CDR2 YFSETQ. This CDR3 is 14 amino acids long. The CDR3 DNA sequence: TGCGCCAGCACCGAACCGGGACTTCTAAATGAGCAGTTCTTC. Translating gives CASTEPGLLNEQFF.

The chain has TRBV27 and TRBJ2-7; D unresolved. The CDR3 is 15 residues long. Germline V gives CDR1 MNHEY, CDR2 SMNVEV (reference sequence). V dropped 2 bases and J dropped 0 bases, with 11 bases sitting between them. In DNA form, the CDR3 reads TGTGCCAGCAGTTTAAGGGCGTATAGCTCCTACGAGCAGTACTTC. It specifies CASSLRAYSSYEQYF.

This clonotype was seen only a few times. J is TRBJ2-3 and V is TRBV28; D gene uncertain. V lost 7 bases and J 2 bases, leaving 7 bases between the germline ends. Germline V CDR1 and CDR2: MDHEN, SYDVKM. The CDR3 is 12 amino acids. The CDR3 sequence is CASTRPTDTQYF. CDR3 in DNA: TGTGCCAGCACACGGCCCACAGATACGCAGTATTTT.

The chain recombines TRBV25-1 with TRBJ2-2; 9 bases line up with TRBD2. This CDR3 is 16 amino acids long. J was trimmed by 3 bases and V by 3 bases; bases with no gene match: 5. Per germline, CDR1 MGHDK and CDR2 SYGVNS. CDR3 DNA sequence: TGTGCCAGCAGTGATCGGCGGGGGGGCCACACCGGGGAGCTGTTTTTT. Its protein product is CASSDRRGGHTGELFF.

This clonotype was seen only a few times. This chain connects TRBV18 to TRBJ2-7; a possible D gene is TRBD2 (5 bases). This CDR3 contains 14 residues. The ends were cut back, 2 bases at V and 7 bases at J, with 15 bases in the middle. Germline loops: CDR1 KGHSH, CDR2 LQKENI. The CDR3 protein is CASSPSYGVNEQYF. The CDR3, as DNA: TGTGCCAGCTCACCAAGTTACGGGGTCAATGAGCAGTACTTC.

V usage is TRBV6-1 and J usage is TRBJ2-7, with a tentative D call TRBD2 (6 bases). Germline-derived CDR1 and CDR2 are MNHNS and SASEGT. Trimming took 3 bases from V and 6 from J, leaving 18 bases between them. This CDR3 contains 15 residues. CDR3 DNA: TGTGCCAGCAGTGATCGATTCCCGCCGGAGGGCGAGCAGTACTTC. Protein sequence: CASSDRFPPEGEQYF.